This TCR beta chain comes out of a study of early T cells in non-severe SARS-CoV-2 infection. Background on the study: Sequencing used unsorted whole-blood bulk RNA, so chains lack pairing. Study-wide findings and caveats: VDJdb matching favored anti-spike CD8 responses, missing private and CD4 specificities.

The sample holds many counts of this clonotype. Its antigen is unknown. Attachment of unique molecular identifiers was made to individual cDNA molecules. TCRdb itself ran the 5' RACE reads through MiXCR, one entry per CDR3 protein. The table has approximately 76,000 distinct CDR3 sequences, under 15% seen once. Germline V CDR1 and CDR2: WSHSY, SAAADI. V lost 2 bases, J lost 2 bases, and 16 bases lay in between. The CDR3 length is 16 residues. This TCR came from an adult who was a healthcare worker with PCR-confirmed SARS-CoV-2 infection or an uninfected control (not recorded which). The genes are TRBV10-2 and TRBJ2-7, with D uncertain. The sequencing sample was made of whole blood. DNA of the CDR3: TGCGCCAGCAGTGAGCCGTATGGCCGGGCCACCTACGAGCAGTACTTC. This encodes CASSEPYGRATYEQYF.